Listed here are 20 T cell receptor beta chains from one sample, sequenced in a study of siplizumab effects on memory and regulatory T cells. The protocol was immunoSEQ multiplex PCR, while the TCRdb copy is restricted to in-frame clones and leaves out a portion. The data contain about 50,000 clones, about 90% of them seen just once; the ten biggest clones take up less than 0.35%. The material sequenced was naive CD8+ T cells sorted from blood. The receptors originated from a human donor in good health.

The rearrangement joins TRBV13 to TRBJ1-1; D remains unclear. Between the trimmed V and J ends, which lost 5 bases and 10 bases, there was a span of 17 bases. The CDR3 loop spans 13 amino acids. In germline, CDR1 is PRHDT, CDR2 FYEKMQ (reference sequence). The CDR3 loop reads CASSPRGNLGAFF. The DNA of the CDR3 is TGTGCCAGCAGCCCACGGGGAAACCTGGGAGCTTTCTTT.

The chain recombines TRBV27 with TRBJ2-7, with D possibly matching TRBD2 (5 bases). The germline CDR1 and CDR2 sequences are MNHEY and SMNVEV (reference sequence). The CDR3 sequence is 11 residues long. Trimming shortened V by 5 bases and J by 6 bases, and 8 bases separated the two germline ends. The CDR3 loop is CASSRGGEQYF. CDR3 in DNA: TGTGCCAGCAGTAGAGGAGGCGAGCAGTACTTC.

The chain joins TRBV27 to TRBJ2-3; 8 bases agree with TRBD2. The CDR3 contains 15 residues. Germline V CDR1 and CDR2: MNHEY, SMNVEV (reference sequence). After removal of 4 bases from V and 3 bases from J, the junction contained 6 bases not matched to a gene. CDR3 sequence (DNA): TGTGCCAGCAGTTCCGTCTTAGCGGGAACAGATACGCAGTATTTT. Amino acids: CASSSVLAGTDTQYF.

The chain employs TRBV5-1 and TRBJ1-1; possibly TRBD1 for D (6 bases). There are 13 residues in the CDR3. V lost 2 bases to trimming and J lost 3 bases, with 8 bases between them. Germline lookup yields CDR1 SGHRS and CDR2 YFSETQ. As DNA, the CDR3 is TGCGCCAGCAGCTTTACAGGGCACACTGAAGCTTTCTTT. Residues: CASSFTGHTEAFF.

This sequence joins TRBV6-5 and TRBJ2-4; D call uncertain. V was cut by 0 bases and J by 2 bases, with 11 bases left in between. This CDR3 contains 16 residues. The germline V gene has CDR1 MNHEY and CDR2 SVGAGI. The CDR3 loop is CASSYSPIESKNIQYF. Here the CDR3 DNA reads TGTGCCAGCAGTTACTCCCCCATCGAGTCCAAAAACATTCAGTACTTC.

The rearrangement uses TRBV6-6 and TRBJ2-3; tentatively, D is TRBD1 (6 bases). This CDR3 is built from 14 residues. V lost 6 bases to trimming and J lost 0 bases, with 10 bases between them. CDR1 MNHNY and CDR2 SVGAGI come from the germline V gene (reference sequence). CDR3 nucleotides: TGTGCCAGCAGACACAGGGTTAGCACAGATACGCAGTATTTT. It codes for CASRHRVSTDTQYF.

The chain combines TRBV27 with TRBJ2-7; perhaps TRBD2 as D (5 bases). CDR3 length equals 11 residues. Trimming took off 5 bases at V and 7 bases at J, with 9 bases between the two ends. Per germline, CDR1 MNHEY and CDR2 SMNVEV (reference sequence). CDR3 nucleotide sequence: TGTGCCAGCAGTAGCGGCGGGGAGCAGTACTTC. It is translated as CASSSGGEQYF.

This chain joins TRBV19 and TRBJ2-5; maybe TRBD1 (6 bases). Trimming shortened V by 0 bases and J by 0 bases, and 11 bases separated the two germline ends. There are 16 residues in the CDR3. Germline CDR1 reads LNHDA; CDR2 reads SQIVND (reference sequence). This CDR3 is CASSIDRQAYQETQYF. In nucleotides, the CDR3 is TGTGCCAGTAGTATAGACCGACAGGCGTACCAAGAGACCCAGTACTTC.

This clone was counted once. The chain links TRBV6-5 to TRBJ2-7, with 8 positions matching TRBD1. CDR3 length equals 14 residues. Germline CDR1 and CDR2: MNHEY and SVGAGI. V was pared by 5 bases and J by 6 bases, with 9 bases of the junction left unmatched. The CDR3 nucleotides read TGTGCCAGCAGTGCAGAGGACAGGGCTAGCGAGCAGTACTTC. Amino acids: CASSAEDRASEQYF.

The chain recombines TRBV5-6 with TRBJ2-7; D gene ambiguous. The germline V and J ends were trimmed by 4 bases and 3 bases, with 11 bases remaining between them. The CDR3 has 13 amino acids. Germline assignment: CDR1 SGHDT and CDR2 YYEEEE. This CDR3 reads CASSAFGSYEQYF. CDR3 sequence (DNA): TGTGCCAGCAGCGCCTTCGGCAGCTACGAGCAGTACTTC. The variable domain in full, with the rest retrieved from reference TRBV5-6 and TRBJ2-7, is DAGVTQSPTHLIKTRGQQVTLRCSPKSGHDTVSWYQQALGQGPQFIFQYYEEEERQRGNFPDRFSGHQFPNYSSELNVNALLLGDSALYLCASSAFGSYEQYFGPGTRLTVT.

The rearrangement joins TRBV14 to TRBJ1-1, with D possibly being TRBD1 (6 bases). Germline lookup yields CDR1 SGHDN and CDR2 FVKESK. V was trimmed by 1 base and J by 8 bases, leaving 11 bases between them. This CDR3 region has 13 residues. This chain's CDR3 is CASSQGVGTEAFF. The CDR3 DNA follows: TGTGCCAGCAGCCAAGGGGTCGGGACAGAAGCTTTCTTT.

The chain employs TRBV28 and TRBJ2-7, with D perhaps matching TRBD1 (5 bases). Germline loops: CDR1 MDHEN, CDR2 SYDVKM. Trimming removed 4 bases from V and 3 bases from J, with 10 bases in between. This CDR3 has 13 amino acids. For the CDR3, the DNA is TGTGCCAGCAGTTACTCAGGGTTCTACGAGCAGTACTTC. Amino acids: CASSYSGFYEQYF.

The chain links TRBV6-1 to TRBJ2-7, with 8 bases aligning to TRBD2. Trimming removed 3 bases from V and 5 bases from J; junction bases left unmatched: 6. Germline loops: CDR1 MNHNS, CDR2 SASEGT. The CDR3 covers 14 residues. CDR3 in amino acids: CASSDTGGWDEQYF. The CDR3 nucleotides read TGTGCCAGCAGTGATACGGGGGGGTGGGACGAGCAGTACTTC.

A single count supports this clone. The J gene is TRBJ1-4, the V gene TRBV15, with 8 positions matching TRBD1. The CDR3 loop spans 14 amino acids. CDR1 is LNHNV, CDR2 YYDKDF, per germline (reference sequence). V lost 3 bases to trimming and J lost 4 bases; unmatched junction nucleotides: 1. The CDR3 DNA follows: TGTGCCACCAGCAGGACAGGGGATAATGAAAAACTGTTTTTT. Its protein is CATSRTGDNEKLFF.

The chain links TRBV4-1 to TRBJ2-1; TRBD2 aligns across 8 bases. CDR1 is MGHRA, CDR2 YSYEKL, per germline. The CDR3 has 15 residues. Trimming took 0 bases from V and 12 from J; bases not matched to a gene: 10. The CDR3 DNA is TGCGCCAGCAGCCAAGAAGGGCTAGCGGGCCCGGCGCAGTTCTTC. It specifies CASSQEGLAGPAQFF.

CDR3 protein: CASSSGVLRETQYF. The CDR3 bases are TGTGCCAGCAGCTCTGGGGTTTTAAGGGAGACCCAGTACTTC. The rearrangement uses TRBV7-9 and TRBJ2-5; D unresolved. Germline V gives CDR1 SEHNR, CDR2 FQNEAQ (reference sequence). The CDR3 spans 14 residues. V was clipped by 4 bases and J by 5 bases, with 14 bases between them.

DNA of the CDR3: TGTGCCAGCAGTTACTCGATCAGGGACAACGAGCAGTACTTC. This gives the protein CASSYSIRDNEQYF. This chain links TRBV6-6 with TRBJ2-7, with a tentative D call TRBD1 (6 bases). The CDR3 totals 14 residues. Per germline, CDR1 MNHNY and CDR2 SVGAGI (reference sequence). V gave up 0 bases and J gave up 5 bases, with 11 bases separating them.

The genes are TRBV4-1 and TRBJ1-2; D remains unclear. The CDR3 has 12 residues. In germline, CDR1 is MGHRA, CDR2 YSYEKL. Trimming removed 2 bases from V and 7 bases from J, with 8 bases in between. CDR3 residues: CASSQPFSGYTF. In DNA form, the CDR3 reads TGCGCCAGCAGCCAACCATTCAGTGGCTACACCTTC.

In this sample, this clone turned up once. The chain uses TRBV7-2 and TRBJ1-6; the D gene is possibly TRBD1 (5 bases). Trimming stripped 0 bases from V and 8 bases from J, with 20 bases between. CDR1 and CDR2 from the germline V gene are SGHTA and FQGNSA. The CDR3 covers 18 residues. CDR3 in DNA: TGTGCCAGCAGCTTAGCGCAGGCAGGGCTTTTTAGTGATTCACCCCTCCACTTT. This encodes CASSLAQAGLFSDSPLHF. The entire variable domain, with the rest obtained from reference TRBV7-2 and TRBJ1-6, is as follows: GAGVSQSPSNKVTEKGKDVELRCDPISGHTALYWYRQSLGQGLEFLIYFQGNSAPDKSGLPSDRFSAERTGGSVSTLTIQRTQQEDSAVYLCASSLAQAGLFSDSPLHFGNGTRLTVT.

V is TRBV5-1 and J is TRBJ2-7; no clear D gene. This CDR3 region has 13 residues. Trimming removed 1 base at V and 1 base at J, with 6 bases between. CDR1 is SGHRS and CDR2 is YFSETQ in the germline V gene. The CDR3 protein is CASSLTVSYEQYF. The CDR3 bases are TGCGCCAGCAGCTTGACAGTATCCTACGAGCAGTACTTC.